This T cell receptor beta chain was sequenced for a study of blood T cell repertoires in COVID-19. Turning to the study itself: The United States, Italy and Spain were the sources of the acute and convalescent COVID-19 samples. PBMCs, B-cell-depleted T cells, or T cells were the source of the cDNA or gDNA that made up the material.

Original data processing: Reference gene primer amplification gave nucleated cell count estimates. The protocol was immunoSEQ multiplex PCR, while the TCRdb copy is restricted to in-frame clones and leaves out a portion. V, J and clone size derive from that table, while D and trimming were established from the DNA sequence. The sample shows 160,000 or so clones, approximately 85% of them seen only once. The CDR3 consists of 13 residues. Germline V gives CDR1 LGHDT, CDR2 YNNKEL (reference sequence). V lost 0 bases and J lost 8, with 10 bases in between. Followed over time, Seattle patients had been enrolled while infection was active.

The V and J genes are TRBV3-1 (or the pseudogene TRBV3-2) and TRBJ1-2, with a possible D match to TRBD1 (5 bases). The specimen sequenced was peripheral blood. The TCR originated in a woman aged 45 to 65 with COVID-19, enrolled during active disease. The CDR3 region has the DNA TGTGCCAGCAGCCAAGATCCGGGGGTGGGCTACACCTTC. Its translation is CASSQDPGVGYTF.